This entry concerns a single T cell receptor (beta chain). Its antigen is as yet unknown. Sorted cell numbers of roughly 18,000 to 1,000,000, with 10%, 30% or 50% RNA, served as input for naive CD8 libraries. TCRdb independently ran MiXCR on the PCR reads; one entry per CDR3 protein. The sample carries some 100,000 distinct CDR3 sequences, 35% to 40% recorded once. This entry belongs to a study of molecular identifiers for immune sequencing clone quantification. Study-wide results and caveats: Clones with over 20 RNA copies captured over 98% of effector molecules but under 1% of naive ones. Underestimated sizes of highly expanded clones could result from identical TCR molecules that share a barcode.

Trimming took 0 bases from V and 4 from J, leaving 11 bases between them. This CDR3 region has 14 residues. Looked up from germline, CDR1 is SGDLS and CDR2 is YYNGEE. The sequence was collected from a human donor in good health. Some libraries in this study had Jurkat cell RNA spiked in. This rearrangement joins TRBV9 to TRBJ2-7, with D tentatively TRBD1 or TRBD2 (6 bases each). Input material: naive CD8+ T cells from blood, with Jurkat cell RNA spiked in. Documented subset: FACS-sorted CD8+CD4-CCR7+CD45RA+ naive T cells. The CDR3 DNA reads as TGTGCCAGCAGCGTAGGGCAGGGGAGGTACGAGCAGTACTTC. This sequence encodes CASSVGQGRYEQYF.